This T cell receptor beta chain was identified in a study of blood T cell repertoires in COVID-19. Across the whole study: Italy, Spain and the United States were the sources of the convalescent and acute COVID-19 samples. PBMCs, B-cell-depleted T cells, or T cells provided the cDNA or gDNA that made up the material.

Authors' methods: The assay estimated nucleated cells by amplifying reference gene primers. This table comes from immunoSEQ multiplex PCR, and its TCRdb copy is limited to in-frame clones, with some not included. That table furnishes V, J and clone size, whereas the DNA furnished D and trimming. The sample consists of hundreds of thousands of clones, 85% of them appearing once. Germline assignment: CDR1 LNHDA and CDR2 SQIVND (reference sequence). The CDR3 totals 15 residues. The V end lost 1 base, the J end lost 1 base, and 8 bases lay between the germline ends. V and J are TRBV19 and TRBJ1-3, with D unclear. The specimen sequenced was peripheral blood. This receptor was identified in a man aged 45-65 years with active or convalescent COVID-19. CDR3 amino acids: CASSIAEGSGNTIYF. The CDR3 bases are TGTGCCAGTAGTATAGCTGAGGGATCTGGAAACACCATATATTTT.